What follows are 27 T cell receptor beta chains derived from one specimen sequenced in a study of spatial heterogeneity in lung cancer. In TCRdb, the 5' RACE reads were re-called with MiXCR into one record per CDR3 protein. Of about 70,000 distinct CDR3 sequences in the sample, 8% to 9% were seen once. Described time point: blood at routine non-recurrence follow-up after resection. Sequencing used PBMCs, obtained at follow-up. Receptor source: a female donor with early-stage non-small cell lung cancer.

This clonotype appeared many times. The V and J genes are TRBV20-1 and TRBJ2-7, with 9 bases aligning to TRBD2. Per germline, CDR1 DFQATT and CDR2 SNEGSKA (reference sequence). The CDR3 extends over 15 amino acids. Trimming took 6 bases from V and 1 from J; bases not matched to a gene: 10. The CDR3 is CSAKILAGPSYEQYF. The CDR3 nucleotides read TGCAGTGCCAAGATTCTAGCGGGACCATCCTACGAGCAGTACTTC.

This clonotype was detected ten times or more. This chain joins TRBV20-1 and TRBJ1-5; 10 positions agree with TRBD1. Germline trimming cut 6 bases from V and 7 bases from J; bases unmatched to any gene: 15. CDR1 DFQATT and CDR2 SNEGSKA come from the germline V gene (reference sequence). This CDR3 has 16 residues. The CDR3 bases are TGCAGTGCCCTCAACCGGGACAGGGGTCTTCAACAGCCCCAGCATTTT. Translation: CSALNRDRGLQQPQHF.

This clonotype was counted between two and nine times. The CDR3 reads CASSLGSSPALTGHEQFF. The CDR3 DNA sequence: TGTGCCAGCAGCTTAGGTTCCTCTCCAGCCCTAACAGGCCATGAGCAGTTCTTC. The chain carries TRBV7-9 and TRBJ2-1; D is perhaps TRBD1 (5 bases). CDR1 and CDR2 (germline): SEHNR, FQNEAQ (reference sequence). V lost 1 base and J 8 bases, leaving 24 bases between the germline ends. The CDR3 length is 18 residues.

This clonotype was observed at least ten times. The chain recombines TRBV7-9 with TRBJ1-6, with D possibly being TRBD1 (6 bases). Between the trimmed V and J ends, which lost 4 bases and 6 bases, there was a span of 10 bases. This CDR3 has 14 amino acids. In germline, CDR1 is SEHNR, CDR2 FQNEAQ (reference sequence). CDR3 nucleotide sequence: TGTGCCAGCAGCTGGGGGGGCCTTAATTCACCCCTCCACTTT. It encodes CASSWGGLNSPLHF.

In this sample, this clonotype turned up a few times. The V gene is TRBV25-1, the J gene TRBJ2-3; D possibly corresponds to TRBD1 (6 bases). Trimming took off 9 bases at V and 0 bases at J, with 16 bases between the two ends. The CDR3 length is 15 residues. Germline CDR1 MGHDK, CDR2 SYGVNS. CDR3 sequence: CARFVTQGSTDTQYF. DNA for the CDR3: TGTGCCAGATTCGTTACTCAGGGGAGCACAGATACGCAGTATTTT.

V and J are TRBV7-9 and TRBJ2-6, with D possibly being TRBD1 (6 bases). Looked up from germline, CDR1 is SEHNR and CDR2 is FQNEAQ (reference sequence). The CDR3 has 15 amino acids. V lost 5 bases and J 4 bases, leaving 12 bases between the germline ends. The CDR3 spells CASSPNRVGANVLTF. CDR3 nucleotides: TGTGCCAGCAGCCCCAACAGGGTCGGGGCCAACGTCCTGACTTTC.

This chain connects TRBV9 to TRBJ2-7, with D possibly being TRBD2 (6 bases). CDR1 is SGDLS and CDR2 is YYNGEE in the germline V gene. V lost 3 bases to trimming and J lost 3 bases, with 16 bases between them. There are 15 residues in the CDR3. The CDR3 nucleotides are TGTGCCAGCAGCGAGGGGCTAGCGAAGGTCTACGAGCAGTACTTC. This gives the protein CASSEGLAKVYEQYF.

This clonotype came up many times. The V call is TRBV7-8, the J call TRBJ2-4, with D maybe TRBD2 (6 bases). Per the germline V gene, CDR1 is SGHVS and CDR2 is FQNEAQ. The CDR3 totals 15 residues. V was shortened by 5 bases and J by 8 bases, with 19 bases between the two germline ends. The CDR3 DNA follows: TGTGCCAGCAGCCTTCAGGGAGGCCGGCATGACATTCAGTACTTC. Translation: CASSLQGGRHDIQYF.

This clonotype was seen repeatedly, ten times or more. One end of the junction does not line up with germline, which may come from a read error. The chain joins TRBV3-1 to TRBJ2-5, with 9 nucleotides matching TRBD2. The germline CDR1 and CDR2 sequences are LGHDT and YNNKEL (reference sequence). This CDR3 has 15 amino acids. The CDR3 sequence is CASSQDEVAGEAQYF. CDR3 sequence (DNA): TGTGCCAGCAGCCAAGATGAAGTAGCGGGAGAGGCCCAGTACTTC.

This clonotype was recorded many times. The gene calls are TRBV12-3 or TRBV12-4 and TRBJ1-1; 8 positions match TRBD1. The CDR3 length is 13 residues. V trimming: 4 bases; J trimming: 5 bases; junction bases outside the gene matches: 3. For the CDR3, the DNA is TGTGCCAGCAGTTGGGACAGGCTAACTGAAGCTTTCTTT. Protein product: CASSWDRLTEAFF.

In this sample, this clonotype turned up many times. The chain has TRBV12-3 or TRBV12-4 and TRBJ2-2; no reliable D call. Trimming stripped 7 bases from V and 2 bases from J, with 5 bases between. The CDR3 sequence is 12 residues long. DNA of the CDR3: TGTGCCAGCAACAGTAACACCGGGGAGCTGTTTTTT. Translated: CASNSNTGELFF.

The chain employs TRBV2 and TRBJ2-2; a possible D gene is TRBD1 (5 bases). Germline loops: CDR1 SNHLY, CDR2 FYNNEI. V dropped 10 bases and J dropped 5 bases, with 14 bases sitting between them. The CDR3 covers 13 residues. The CDR3, as DNA: TGTGCCAACATCAGGGTGGGAACCGGGGAGCTGTTTTTT. It codes for CANIRVGTGELFF.

This clonotype came up many times. The CDR3 DNA is TGTGCCATTACACCCGTGGGAGATACGCAGTATTTT. Translating it yields CAITPVGDTQYF. The gene calls are TRBV6-1 and TRBJ2-3, with D uncertain. The ends were cut back, 10 bases at V and 5 bases at J, with 13 bases in the middle. The CDR3 extends over 12 amino acids. Germline V gives CDR1 MNHNS, CDR2 SASEGT.

This chain links TRBV12-5 with TRBJ2-7, with D tentatively TRBD2 (6 bases). The germline V and J ends were trimmed by 3 bases and 4 bases, with 16 bases remaining between them. The CDR3 consists of 15 residues. Germline V gives CDR1 LGHNT, CDR2 FRNRAP. CDR3 bases: TGTGCTAGTGGTTTTAGGTTTGGGGACTTATACGAGCAGTACTTC. Translated, it gives CASGFRFGDLYEQYF. The variable domain in full, with the rest retrieved from reference TRBV12-5 and TRBJ2-7, is DARVTQTPRHKVTEMGQEVTMRCQPILGHNTVFWYRQTMMQGLELLAYFRNRAPLDDSGMPKDRFSAEMPDATLATLKIQPSEPRDSAVYFCASGFRFGDLYEQYFGPGTRLTVT.

This clonotype has just a few counts. This chain connects TRBV24-1 to TRBJ2-7; 10 bases map to TRBD2. In germline, CDR1 is KGHDR, CDR2 SFDVKD. The CDR3 spans 16 residues. The junction had 3 bases not matched to a gene; V was cut back by 2 bases and J by 0 bases. CDR3 in amino acids: CATSDSGLAASYEQYF. As DNA, the CDR3 is TGTGCCACCAGTGATTCCGGACTAGCGGCCTCCTACGAGCAGTACTTC.

The chain combines TRBV5-1 with TRBJ2-7, with D perhaps matching TRBD2 (6 bases). The CDR3 sequence is 16 residues long. Germline loops: CDR1 SGHRS, CDR2 YFSETQ. V lost 1 base and J 1 base, leaving 15 bases between the germline ends. The CDR3, as DNA: TGCGCCAGCAGCTTGTCAAACCCGGGACTGTCCTACGAGCAGTACTTC. This gives the protein CASSLSNPGLSYEQYF. The whole variable domain, remainder taken from reference TRBV5-1 and TRBJ2-7, is KAGVTQTPRYLIKTRGQQVTLSCSPISGHRSVSWYQQTPGQGLQFLFEYFSETQRNKGNFPGRFSGRQFSNSRSEMNVSTLELGDSALYLCASSLSNPGLSYEQYFGPGTRLTVT.

This clonotype was seen more than once but under ten times. CDR3 coding DNA: TGCGCCAGCAGCTTGGAGAGACAGGGGAGGCAGTACTTC. Translating gives CASSLERQGRQYF. The gene calls are TRBV5-1 and TRBJ2-7, with 8 bases fitting TRBD1. Per the germline V gene, CDR1 is SGHRS and CDR2 is YFSETQ. This CDR3 has 13 amino acids. The ends lost 0 bases at V and 9 bases at J; junction bases unmatched: 5.

This clonotype was seen at least ten times. V usage is TRBV7-9 and J usage is TRBJ2-7; TRBD2 matches at 14 bases. CDR1 SEHNR and CDR2 FQNEAQ come from the germline V gene (reference sequence). This CDR3 comprises 17 residues. Trimming at V came to 8 bases and at J to 3 bases, leaving 12 bases not matched to a gene. The CDR3 sequence is CASGYGTSGRVDYEQYF. CDR3 coding DNA: TGTGCCAGCGGTTACGGGACTAGCGGGAGAGTCGACTACGAGCAGTACTTC. Based on the CDR3 plus reference TRBV7-9 and TRBJ2-7, the full variable domain is DTGVSQNPRHKITKRGQNVTFRCDPISEHNRLYWYRQTLGQGPEFLTYFQNEAQLEKSRLLSDRFSAERPKGSFSTLEIQRTEQGDSAMYLCASGYGTSGRVDYEQYFGPGTRLTVT.

This clonotype was detected ten times or more. The chain joins TRBV6-6 to TRBJ1-5; D is possibly TRBD1 (6 bases). The ends were cut back, 6 bases at V and 5 bases at J, with 17 bases in the middle. CDR3 length equals 15 residues. CDR1 and CDR2 from the germline V gene are MNHNY and SVGAGI (reference sequence). The CDR3 bases are TGTGCCAGCAGCCCCCTTGGGGGGCCTGATCAGCCCCAGCATTTT. This sequence encodes CASSPLGGPDQPQHF.

This clonotype was observed at least ten times. The chain has TRBV7-9 and TRBJ2-1; D is uncertain. Trimming removed 4 bases at V and 5 bases at J, with 6 bases between. Germline assignment: CDR1 SEHNR and CDR2 FQNEAQ (reference sequence). The CDR3 runs 12 residues. CDR3 in DNA: TGTGCCAGCAGCTCAGTCGACAATGAGCAGTTCTTC. Its translation: CASSSVDNEQFF. The whole variable domain, remainder taken from reference TRBV7-9 and TRBJ2-1, is DTGVSQNPRHKITKRGQNVTFRCDPISEHNRLYWYRQTLGQGPEFLTYFQNEAQLEKSRLLSDRFSAERPKGSFSTLEIQRTEQGDSAMYLCASSSVDNEQFFGPGTRLTVL.

This clonotype was observed many times. The rearrangement links TRBV29-1 to TRBJ2-1, with a weak D call TRBD2 (7 bases). The CDR3 is made up of 13 amino acids. Germline V gene sequence: CDR1 SQVTM, CDR2 ANQGSEA. This chain's CDR3 is CSGGPAGYNEQFF. The CDR3 nucleotides read TGCTCGGGGGGCCCCGCTGGCTACAATGAGCAGTTCTTC.

This clonotype came up a few times. The V gene is TRBV6-1, the J gene TRBJ2-1; 9 bases fit TRBD2. With V trimmed by 6 bases and J by 4 bases, 16 bases remained unmatched. The CDR3 is 18 amino acids. The germline V gene has CDR1 MNHNS and CDR2 SASEGT. The CDR3 coding sequence is TGTGCCAGCAGACCAACGGGGGATAGCGGGAGTCCGTACAATGAGCAGTTCTTC. Translating it yields CASRPTGDSGSPYNEQFF.

This clonotype has ten or more counts. CDR3 sequence reads: CASSPSGTGATDTQYF. Written as DNA, the CDR3 is TGTGCCAGCAGTCCCTCCGGGACAGGGGCGACAGATACGCAGTATTTT. The genes are TRBV6-5 and TRBJ2-3; the match to TRBD1 covers 10 bases. Germline CDR1 is MNHEY and CDR2 is SVGAGI. Germline trimming cut 5 bases from V and 3 bases from J; bases unmatched to any gene: 8. CDR3 length equals 16 residues.

There are many counts of this clonotype. This sequence joins TRBV7-8 and TRBJ1-1; a possible D gene is TRBD1 (5 bases). V lost 4 bases to trimming and J lost 0 bases, with 6 bases between them. CDR3 length: 13 amino acids. In germline, CDR1 is SGHVS, CDR2 FQNEAQ. In DNA form, the CDR3 reads TGTGCCAGCAGCTCAGGGCTGAACACTGAAGCTTTCTTT. This sequence encodes CASSSGLNTEAFF.

This clonotype appeared many times. V and J are TRBV19 and TRBJ1-4; D is unresolved. Germline CDR1 reads LNHDA; CDR2 reads SQIVND (reference sequence). The CDR3 is 14 amino acids. V gave up 7 bases and J gave up 8 bases, with 17 bases separating them. This CDR3 is CASMFRGKEEKLFF. The CDR3 DNA follows: TGTGCCAGTATGTTTAGAGGGAAGGAGGAAAAACTGTTTTTT. The variable domain in full, completed from reference TRBV19 and TRBJ1-4, reads DGGITQSPKYLFRKEGQNVTLSCEQNLNHDAMYWYRQDPGQGLRLIYYSQIVNDFQKGDIAEGYSVSREKKESFPLTVTSAQKNPTAFYLCASMFRGKEEKLFFGSGTQLSVL.

This clonotype was observed a few times. The chain couples TRBV10-3 to TRBJ2-3, with D perhaps being TRBD1 or TRBD2 (6 bases each). V was clipped by 9 bases and J by 4 bases, with 17 bases between them. CDR1 and CDR2 (germline): ENHRY, SYGVKD. The CDR3 totals 14 residues. The CDR3 DNA sequence: TGTGCCATTTCTCTAGGGGGACTGGCAGATACGCAGTATTTT. It yields the protein CAISLGGLADTQYF.

There are many counts of this clonotype. The gene calls are TRBV11-2 and TRBJ2-3; unclear D gene. Germline assignment: CDR1 SGHAT and CDR2 FQNNGV. CDR3 length equals 13 residues. V shed 1 base and J shed 2 bases, with 4 bases lying between them. The CDR3 DNA is TGTGCCAGCAGCTTAGCGGTCACAGATACGCAGTATTTT. Translation: CASSLAVTDTQYF.